Listed below are T cell receptor beta chains from one sample, sequenced in a study of cytomegalovirus exposure and HLA in healthy donors. TCRdb's table, derived via immunoSEQ multiplex PCR, lists solely in-frame clones and lacks some. Here the sample spans around 200,000 clones, around 79% being singletons. Sequences were obtained from PBMCs. The source of these receptors is a girl aged 2 to 10 in good health and CMV-seronegative. CDR3s include the opening cysteine and the closing phenylalanine or tryptophan. The D gene is left open where the match is weak. Clone size is shown for a subset of rows, as once, few, many or a class of expanded clone.

>NA|TRBV2|NA|TRBJ1-6
TGTGCCAGCAGTCTCCCACCGGGACATTATAATTCACCCCTCCACTTT
CASSLPPGHYNSPLHF
>TRBD1|TRBV28|few|TRBJ1-1
TGTGCCAGCAGGTCCGACAGGGGTGGCACTGAAGCTTTCTTT
CASRSDRGGTEAFF
>NA|TRBV9|NA|TRBJ2-1
TGTGCCAGCAGCGGCGGGGGCACAAATGAGCAGTTCTTC
CASSGGGTNEQFF
>NA|TRBV9|NA|TRBJ2-1
TGTGCCAGCAGCGTAGGGCCCATCAATGAGCAGTTCTTC
CASSVGPINEQFF
>TRBD1|TRBV29-1|NA|TRBJ1-5
TGCAGCGTAGGGACAGGGGAACAGCCCCAGCATTTT
CSVGTGEQPQHF
>TRBD1|TRBV10-2|NA|TRBJ1-3
TGCGCCAGCAGTAGGGACAGGACAACTGGAAACACCATATATTTT
CASSRDRTTGNTIYF
>TRBD2|TRBV9|NA|TRBJ2-1
TGTGCCAGCAGCGTAGATCTAGCGGGAGGTGAGCAGTTCTTC
CASSVDLAGGEQFF
>NA|TRBV2|NA|TRBJ1-5
TGTGCCAGCAGTGAAGCGCACTCCCGACAGCCCCAGCATTTT
CASSEAHSRQPQHF
>TRBD2|TRBV6-5|NA|TRBJ2-1
TGTGCCAGCAGACAACGGGGGGTGGACGTCGATGAGCAGTTCTTC
CASRQRGVDVDEQFF
>TRBD1|TRBV30|NA|TRBJ2-7
TGTGCCTGGACTCCGGGACAGGGCCTCGGCGAGCAGTACTTC
CAWTPGQGLGEQYF
>NA|TRBV6-4|NA|TRBJ1-2
TGTGCCAGCAGTGTCGCGCCACAGGGTAGGAGTGGCTACACCTTC
CASSVAPQGRSGYTF
>NA|TRBV30|few|TRBJ1-1
TGTGCCTGGAGTGTAGCGCAGAACACTGAAGCTTTCTTT
CAWSVAQNTEAFF
>TRBD1|TRBV11-2|NA|TRBJ1-1
TGTGCCAGCAGCTTTGGGACAGTGAACACTGAAGCTTTCTTT
CASSFGTVNTEAFF
>TRBD2|TRBV10-3|NA|TRBJ2-2
TGTGCCATCAAGCGGGGCCCCTCGAACACCGGGGAGCTGTTTTTT
CAIKRGPSNTGELFF
>NA|TRBV12-2|NA|TRBJ1-5
TGTGCAAGTCGCTTTTTGCTCTGGACAGGGCCCCGTAATCAGCCCCAGCATTTT
CASRFLLWTGPRNQPQHF
>TRBD2|TRBV5-1|NA|TRBJ2-5
TGCGCCAGCAGCTGGAGCTGGGGGGAGGGAGAGACCCAGTACTTC
CASSWSWGEGETQYF
>NA|TRBV27|NA|TRBJ2-4
TGTGCCAGCAGTTTAATCAGTGTCCAGGGAGCCAAAAACATTCAGTACTTC
CASSLISVQGAKNIQYF
>TRBD1|TRBV6-4|once|TRBJ1-2
TGTGCCAGCAGTGACTCGGCAGGGGGCGGCTACACCTTC
CASSDSAGGGYTF
>NA|TRBV4-2|NA|TRBJ1-6
TGTGCCAGCAGCCAAGATTTGGTAGGGCAGGGATCTTCGCCCCTCCACTTT
CASSQDLVGQGSSPLHF
>TRBD1|TRBV29-1|NA|TRBJ2-5
TGCAGCTTCGACAGGGACCAAGAGACCCAGTACTTC
CSFDRDQETQYF
>TRBD1|TRBV5-1|NA|TRBJ1-2
TGCGCCAGCAGCCCGACCGGGACAGACTATGGCTACACCTTC
CASSPTGTDYGYTF
>NA|TRBV19|NA|TRBJ1-5
TGTGCCAGTAGTATCCGGGGGAATCAGCCCCAGCATTTT
CASSIRGNQPQHF
>NA|TRBV5-1|NA|TRBJ2-2
TGCGCCAGCAGCTTACGACAGGCCAACGGGGAGCTGTTTTTT
CASSLRQANGELFF
>TRBD2|TRBV5-4|NA|TRBJ2-5
TGTGCCAGCAGCTTGGGAGGAGGCGGGGGAGAGACCCAGTACTTC
CASSLGGGGGETQYF
>NA|TRBV7-8|few|TRBJ1-5
TGTGCCAGCAGCTTTCCGGGTGGCAATCAGCCCCAGCATTTT
CASSFPGGNQPQHF
>NA|TRBV30|once|TRBJ2-1
TGTGCCTGGAGTGTAACAGTCAATGAGCAGTTCTTC
CAWSVTVNEQFF
>NA|TRBV28|NA|TRBJ2-1
TGTGCCAGCAGGCTTATTAAGGGGTTTAGCTCCTACAATGAGCAGTTCTTC
CASRLIKGFSSYNEQFF
>NA|TRBV6-5|few|TRBJ1-4
TGTGCCAGCAGGGCACAGGGCGGGGAGGGAAAACTGTTTTTT
CASRAQGGEGKLFF
>TRBD1|TRBV6-5|NA|TRBJ2-7
TGTGCCAGCAGTTACGGGGACAGGGAAGACGAGCAGTACTTC
CASSYGDREDEQYF
>TRBD1|TRBV5-1|NA|TRBJ2-5
TGCGCCAGCAGCTCTGGGACAGGGAGTCAAGAGACCCAGTACTTC
CASSSGTGSQETQYF
>TRBD1|TRBV10-1|few|TRBJ2-2
TGCGCCAGCAGTGAGAGCAGGGGGAGCACCGGGGAGCTGTTTTTT
CASSESRGSTGELFF
>TRBD2|TRBV7-2|NA|TRBJ2-1
TGTGCCAGCAGCTTAGTCGGGGGGGCCCTCAATGAGCAGTTCTTC
CASSLVGGALNEQFF
>NA|TRBV7-3|few|TRBJ2-7
TGTGCCAGCAGCTTACTACCGACGGGCGAGCAGTACTTC
CASSLLPTGEQYF
>NA|TRBV6-5|NA|TRBJ1-2
TGTGCCAGCAGTTACTTGCAGGCAGGGAGGGGATATGGCTACACCTTC
CASSYLQAGRGYGYTF
>NA|TRBV23-1|NA|TRBJ2-1
TGCGCCAGCACTTTCGGTGCTCCCCCGCGGGTGTGGTTCTTC
CASTFGAPPRVWFF
>NA|TRBV7-6|NA|TRBJ2-7
TGTGCCAGCGGCCGCGGAGGTTCCTACGAGCAGTACTTC
CASGRGGSYEQYF
>NA|TRBV5-4|NA|TRBJ1-1
TGTGCCAGCAGCTTGGGAGGGTTTCACATGAACACTGAAGCTTTCTTT
CASSLGGFHMNTEAFF
>TRBD1|TRBV13|NA|TRBJ2-3
TGTGCCAGCAGCCAACAGGGGGCAGATACGCAGTATTTT
CASSQQGADTQYF
>NA|TRBV6-1|few|TRBJ1-4
TGTGCCAGCAGCCCCTTACAGGGTCGAGGGAAAAAACTGTTTTTT
CASSPLQGRGKKLFF
>NA|TRBV5-1|NA|TRBJ2-7
TGCGCCAGCAGCTTATTTGACCGTCGAGCTGCTACTAGGGAAGCCTACGAGCAGTACTTC
CASSLFDRRAATREAYEQYF
>NA|TRBV6-5|NA|TRBJ1-1
TGTGCCAGCAGTTACGTGAGTGGACAGCGGAACACTGAAGCCTTCTTT
CASSYVSGQRNTEAFF
>TRBD2|TRBV25-1|NA|TRBJ2-1
TGTGCCAGCAGTGCAAAAGCGGGGGATACCTACAATGAGCAGTTCTTC
CASSAKAGDTYNEQFF
>NA|TRBV29-1|NA|TRBJ2-2
TGCAGCGTCGGCGGAGGGCCTAACACCGGGGAGCTGTTTTTT
CSVGGGPNTGELFF
>NA|TRBV27|NA|TRBJ2-1
TGTGCCAGCAGCCTTATATCAGGGGCATACCCCCTCGGTGAGCAGTTCTTC
CASSLISGAYPLGEQFF
>NA|TRBV7-9|NA|TRBJ1-5
TGTGCCACCTCCAGGGGATATAGCAATCAGCCCCAGCATTTT
CATSRGYSNQPQHF
>NA|TRBV6-1|NA|TRBJ1-5
TGTGCCAGCAGTGAAGCGAAGACAGATTATAGCAATCAGCCCCAGCATTTT
CASSEAKTDYSNQPQHF
>NA|TRBV7-9|NA|TRBJ2-2
TGTGCCAGCAGCCCTACCGGGAGAAGGTCCGGGGAGCTGTTTTTT
CASSPTGRRSGELFF
>TRBD2|TRBV10-3|few|TRBJ2-2
TGTGCCATCAGTGGAGGACTAGCGGGGATGAACACCGGGGAGCTGTTTTTT
CAISGGLAGMNTGELFF
>NA|TRBV29-1|NA|TRBJ2-3
TGCAGCGTTGTGACAGGTGGGATCCGTCGCACAGATACGCAGTATTTT
CSVVTGGIRRTDTQYF
>NA|TRBV5-4|NA|TRBJ1-2
TGTGCCAGCAGCCTAAAACAGGGCCCGAGATACTATGGCTACACCTTC
CASSLKQGPRYYGYTF
>TRBD2|TRBV2|NA|TRBJ2-5
TGTGCCAGCAGTGAAGCACTAGCGGGAGAAGAGACCCAGTACTTC
CASSEALAGEETQYF
>NA|TRBV10-3|NA|TRBJ2-2
TGTGCCATCAGGGAATCTTCACAGGGCGTGTCCCAGTTTTTT
CAIRESSQGVSQFF
>NA|TRBV5-1|NA|TRBJ1-3
TGCGCCAGCAGCCTAGCCAGTGGAGGGACCAGCTCTGGAAACACCATATATTTT
CASSLASGGTSSGNTIYF
>TRBD2|TRBV6-1|NA|TRBJ2-7
TGTGCCAGCAGTGAAAGGACTAGCGGGAATTACGAGCAGTACTTC
CASSERTSGNYEQYF
>NA|TRBV4-1|NA|TRBJ1-3
TGCGCCAGCAGCCAACCGACAGCGTCTGGAAACACCATATATTTT
CASSQPTASGNTIYF
>NA|TRBV5-5|NA|TRBJ2-4
TGTGCCAGCAGCTTGGTTGATTTAGTAGCCAAAAACATTCAGTACTTC
CASSLVDLVAKNIQYF
>NA|TRBV5-1|NA|TRBJ1-2
TGCGCCAGCAGCTTGGACAGCCGCTTAGAAATGAACTATGGCTACACCTTC
CASSLDSRLEMNYGYTF
>NA|TRBV10-2|NA|TRBJ2-3
TGCGCCAGCCTTGTTGGTGTCAGGAGCACAGATACGCAGTATTTT
CASLVGVRSTDTQYF